These 23 T cell receptor beta chains came from one sample sequenced in a study of human T cells and chemical hapten exposure. Described time point: patch test 1, 2 weeks after DPC sensitization. As to treatment: therapeutic diphenylcyclopropenone sensitization with weekly scalp DPC. TCRdb re-derived calls from the RACE reads in MiXCR, one entry per CDR3 protein. Among just under 350,000 distinct CDR3 sequences listed, approximately 6.3% were seen once. This sample comprised whole blood, obtained in connection with sensitization to the hapten diphenylcyclopropenone (DPC). Receptors were obtained from a woman under 30 with alopecia areata. Some clones in this sample may be carry-over from other donors' samples.

The chain is built from TRBV2 and TRBJ1-2, with TRBD1 matching 7 bases. Trimming removed 5 bases from V and 4 bases from J; junction bases left unmatched: 4. Germline V gene lookup returns CDR1 SNHLY and CDR2 FYNNEI. The CDR3 runs 13 residues. The CDR3 sequence: CASSIDRVYGYTF. CDR3 bases: TGTGCCAGCAGTATAGACAGGGTCTATGGCTACACCTTC.

This clonotype has a handful of counts. The V call is TRBV20-1, the J call TRBJ2-3, with D perhaps matching TRBD1 or TRBD2 (7 bases each). This CDR3 has 14 amino acids. V was shortened by 2 bases and J by 0 bases, with 9 bases between the two germline ends. The germline gives CDR1 DFQATT, CDR2 SNEGSKA (reference sequence). DNA for the CDR3: TGCAGTGCTAGACAGGGGGGGAGCACAGATACGCAGTATTTT. The encoded protein is CSARQGGSTDTQYF.

CDR3 sequence: CASSQGASVPDTQYF. The CDR3 DNA follows: TGTGCCAGCAGCCAAGGAGCTAGCGTCCCAGATACGCAGTATTTT. This sequence joins TRBV4-2 and TRBJ2-3, with D perhaps matching TRBD2 (6 bases). The CDR3 covers 15 residues. V lost 1 base and J 4 bases, leaving 12 bases between the germline ends. The germline gives CDR1 LGHNA, CDR2 YNFKEQ.

The V and J genes are TRBV6-2 or TRBV6-3 and TRBJ2-3, with D perhaps TRBD1 or TRBD2 (6 bases each). CDR3 length: 14 residues. The germline gives CDR1 MNHEY, CDR2 SVGEGT. Trimming left V 5 bases short and J 1 base short, with 10 bases between. The CDR3 bases are TGTGCCAGCAGTAGGGGGGTGGGCACAGATACGCAGTATTTT. It encodes CASSRGVGTDTQYF.

This clonotype was seen only a few times. The chain uses TRBV20-1 and TRBJ2-2; D is ambiguous. CDR3 length: 16 residues. Germline V lookup: CDR1 DFQATT, CDR2 SNEGSKA (reference sequence). Trimming cost V 0 bases and J 1 base, with 12 bases left between them. For the CDR3, the DNA is TGCAGTGCTAGAGATCTACGGCTAGGGAACACCGGGGAGCTGTTTTTT. Its protein is CSARDLRLGNTGELFF.

This chain joins TRBV5-1 and TRBJ1-2; the D gene is possibly TRBD1 (5 bases). Trimming took off 0 bases at V and 8 bases at J, with 17 bases between the two ends. This CDR3 has 15 amino acids. Germline V gives CDR1 SGHRS, CDR2 YFSETQ. CDR3 protein: CASSLEGTLGEGYTF. DNA of the CDR3: TGCGCCAGCAGCTTGGAAGGGACTTTAGGCGAGGGCTACACCTTC.

Many counts were recorded for this clonotype. This rearrangement joins TRBV2 to TRBJ2-5; 8 bases match TRBD1. Per germline, CDR1 SNHLY and CDR2 FYNNEI. The CDR3 loop spans 13 amino acids. The V segment lost 5 bases and the J segment 7 bases; nucleotides outside the gene matches: 6. The CDR3 here is CASSIQGARTQYF. In DNA form, the CDR3 reads TGTGCCAGCAGTATCCAGGGGGCGAGGACCCAGTACTTC. Complete variable domain (other parts from reference TRBV2 and TRBJ2-5): EPEVTQTPSHQVTQMGQEVILRCVPISNHLYFYWYRQILGQKVEFLVSFYNNEISEKSEIFDDQFSVERPDGSNFTLKIRSTKLEDSAMYFCASSIQGARTQYFGPGTRLLVL.

This clonotype was picked up many times. The rearrangement joins TRBV10-2 to TRBJ2-1; 8 bases agree with TRBD2. Germline V CDR1 and CDR2: WSHSY, SAAADI. The CDR3 length is 14 residues. V shed 2 bases, J shed 10 bases, and the junction held 7 bases outside the gene matches. CDR3 sequence (DNA): TGCGCCAGCAGTGAGCCGGCCCTAGCGGGCGAGCAGTTCTTC. Residues: CASSEPALAGEQFF.

The chain has TRBV7-2 and TRBJ2-5, with 9 nucleotides matching TRBD1. The CDR3 runs to 13 residues. Germline V CDR1 and CDR2: SGHTA, FQGNSA. The V segment lost 1 base and the J segment 9 bases; nucleotides outside the gene matches: 3. CDR3 sequence reads: CASSLEGQGSQYF. CDR3 DNA: TGTGCCAGCAGCTTAGAAGGACAGGGGTCCCAGTACTTC.

The gene calls are TRBV13 and TRBJ2-7; TRBD1 might be the D (5 bases). Germline assignment: CDR1 PRHDT and CDR2 FYEKMQ (reference sequence). Trimming cost V 5 bases and J 6 bases, with 20 bases left between them. The CDR3 has 15 residues. The CDR3, as DNA: TGTGCCAGCAGCCTGGGCCCGAAGGGGTCGGGCGAGCAGTACTTC. It translates to CASSLGPKGSGEQYF.

The sample holds a few counts of this clonotype. J is TRBJ2-5 and V is TRBV12-3 or TRBV12-4; 7 nucleotides line up with TRBD1. The CDR3 is 16 amino acids. V lost 6 bases and J lost 7; bases outside the gene matches: 17. CDR3 DNA: TGTGCCAGCAGGCCCGGGACAGCCCCTCTCATGGGGACCCAGTACTTC. This codes for CASRPGTAPLMGTQYF.

The V gene is TRBV29-1, the J gene TRBJ1-1, with D hard to call. Looked up from germline, CDR1 is SQVTM and CDR2 is ANQGSEA. V lost 7 bases, J lost 6 bases, and 15 bases lay in between. The CDR3 has 12 amino acids. CDR3: CSANLRKAEAFF. The CDR3, as DNA: TGCAGCGCCAACCTCCGGAAGGCTGAAGCTTTCTTT.

The DNA for the CDR3 is TGTGCCAGCAGAAGGGGAACCGGGGAGCTGTTTTTT. Protein: CASRRGTGELFF. The genes are TRBV12-3 or TRBV12-4 and TRBJ2-2; possibly TRBD1 for D (5 bases). The CDR3 extends over 12 amino acids. V lost 6 bases to trimming and J lost 5 bases, with 7 bases between them.

A few counts support this clonotype. The V call is TRBV6-5, the J call TRBJ1-6; 9 nucleotides match TRBD1. The CDR3 has 16 residues. Germline assignment: CDR1 MNHEY and CDR2 SVGAGI. Trimming at V came to 0 bases and at J to 6 bases, leaving 3 bases not matched to a gene. CDR3: CASSYSPGQGNSPLHF. The CDR3 bases are TGTGCCAGCAGTTACTCCCCGGGACAGGGTAATTCACCCCTCCACTTT.

This clonotype was counted many times. The rearrangement uses TRBV2 and TRBJ2-3, with 11 nucleotides matching TRBD2. The CDR3 is made up of 19 amino acids. V was clipped by 4 bases and J by 5 bases; unmatched bases: 17. Germline CDR1 SNHLY, CDR2 FYNNEI. In nucleotides, the CDR3 is TGTGCCAGCAGTGTTCTCGTACCCGATAGCGGGGGGGCCAGAGATACGCAGTATTTT. Its translation is CASSVLVPDSGGARDTQYF.

This clonotype was counted between two and nine times. One junction end does not reproduce the germline sequence, and a read error may be involved. This chain uses TRBV7-7 with TRBJ2-3, with 8 bases fitting TRBD2. The CDR3 covers 14 residues. Per germline, CDR1 SSHAT and CDR2 FNYEAQ (reference sequence). CDR3 sequence (DNA): TGTGCTAGCAGCCCTATAGCGGGGACAGATACGCAGTATTTT. The encoded protein is CASSPIAGTDTQYF.

As to this clonotype: A single base separates this from a much larger clone, so it may be a read error. The chain uses TRBV7-2 and TRBJ2-1; the D call may be TRBD1 or TRBD2 (5 bases each). The CDR3 length is 13 residues. Germline CDR1 SGHTA, CDR2 FQGNSA. This CDR3 reads CVSSFVEGSEQFF. The DNA for the CDR3 is TGTGTCAGCAGCTTCGTCGAGGGGAGTGAGCAGTTCTTC.

This clonotype was found a few times. The gene calls are TRBV27 and TRBJ2-3, with 7 positions matching TRBD2. After removal of 2 bases from V and 6 bases from J, the junction contained 8 bases not matched to a gene. CDR1 is MNHEY, CDR2 SMNVEV, per germline (reference sequence). This CDR3 comprises 15 residues. Here the CDR3 reads CASSLSSGELDTQYF. As DNA, the CDR3 is TGTGCCAGCAGTTTAAGCAGCGGGGAGTTGGATACGCAGTATTTT.

There are many counts of this clonotype. The chain recombines TRBV5-1 with TRBJ2-6, with a possible D match to TRBD2 (5 bases). Trimming took off 3 bases at V and 0 bases at J, with 25 bases between the two ends. The CDR3 is 21 residues long. The germline gives CDR1 SGHRS, CDR2 YFSETQ. The DNA of the CDR3 is TGCGCCAGCAGCTACCCAGTCGATGCGGGTATGGGTTACTCTGGGGCCAACGTCCTGACTTTC. Translation gives CASSYPVDAGMGYSGANVLTF.

This sequence joins TRBV3-1 and TRBJ1-2; tentative D call: TRBD1 (6 bases). Trimming pared 2 bases from V and 2 bases from J, leaving 9 bases between. The CDR3 has 14 amino acids. The germline gives CDR1 LGHDT, CDR2 YNNKEL (reference sequence). The CDR3 loop reads CASSQFDRNYGYTF. CDR3 coding DNA: TGTGCCAGCAGCCAATTTGACAGGAACTATGGCTACACCTTC.

This clonotype was recorded at least ten times. The CDR3 nucleotides are TGCAGCGCCGGACCGGCGACAGATACGCAGTATTTT. Protein sequence: CSAGPATDTQYF. The J gene is TRBJ2-3, the V gene TRBV29-1; D remains ambiguous. The CDR3 length is 12 residues. Between the trimmed V and J ends, which lost 7 bases and 3 bases, there was a span of 11 bases. Germline V gene sequence: CDR1 SQVTM, CDR2 ANQGSEA.

The chain uses TRBV6-4 and TRBJ1-1, with D possibly matching TRBD1 (5 bases). Germline CDR1 is MRHNA and CDR2 is SNTAGT. V lost 4 bases and J 6 bases, leaving 18 bases between the germline ends. This CDR3 spans 15 amino acids. CDR3 nucleotides: TGTGCCAGCAGTGTGAAGGGTCAGGGTAATCCTGAAGCTTTCTTT. It codes for CASSVKGQGNPEAFF.

J is TRBJ2-3 and V is TRBV9, with 13 bases matching TRBD2. CDR1 and CDR2 from the germline V gene are SGDLS and YYNGEE. The CDR3 runs 17 residues. V dropped 4 bases and J dropped 5; count of bases not matched to a gene: 10. The CDR3 DNA reads as TGTGCCAGCAGCCCCCGGACTAGCGGGGGAGTCAGAGATACGCAGTATTTT. Amino acid sequence: CASSPRTSGGVRDTQYF. Combining the CDR3 with reference TRBV9 and TRBJ2-3 gives the whole variable domain DSGVTQTPKHLITATGQRVTLRCSPRSGDLSVYWYQQSLDQGLQFLIQYYNGEERAKGNILERFSAQQFPDLHSELNLSSLELGDSALYFCASSPRTSGGVRDTQYFGPGTRLTVL.